A selection of T cell receptor beta chains follows, all from one sample in a study of T cell responses to AZD1222 COVID-19 vaccine. Assay used: immunoSEQ multiplex PCR; TCRdb lists only in-frame clones, some missing. The table shows 100,000 to 150,000 clones, with around 90% occurring only once. The sample was peripheral blood, taken on day 0 of AZD1222 vaccination. These TCRs come from an adult in good health. Each CDR3 is given with its conserved first and last residue. Each record gives: D gene, V gene, J gene, clone size, CDR3 protein, CDR3 DNA. The D gene is left open where the match is weak. Clone size is stated in some rows and not others, as once, few, many or a class when expanded.

d_call: TRBD2; v_call: TRBV5-1; j_call: TRBJ2-2; clone_size: NA; cdr3_aa: CASSLDTGGAAGELFF; cdr3_nt: TGCGCCAGCAGCCTCGACACCGGGGGGGCTGCCGGGGAGCTGTTTTTT
d_call: NA; v_call: TRBV6-5; j_call: TRBJ2-2; clone_size: NA; cdr3_aa: CASSLQGPGELFF; cdr3_nt: TGTGCCAGCAGTCTACAGGGTCCCGGGGAGCTGTTTTTT
d_call: NA; v_call: TRBV6-5; j_call: TRBJ1-2; clone_size: NA; cdr3_aa: CATKLGGEVYGYTF; cdr3_nt: TGTGCCACCAAGTTAGGGGGGGAGGTCTATGGCTACACCTTC
d_call: NA; v_call: TRBV6-2/TRBV6-3; j_call: TRBJ2-7; clone_size: once; cdr3_aa: CASSKMGPLDIDTYEQYF; cdr3_nt: TGTGCCAGCAGTAAGATGGGGCCCCTGGACATTGATACCTACGAGCAGTACTTC
d_call: TRBD2; v_call: TRBV20-1; j_call: TRBJ2-1; clone_size: once; cdr3_aa: CSASPLAGGQGEQFF; cdr3_nt: TGCAGTGCTAGTCCGCTAGCGGGAGGGCAAGGAGAGCAGTTCTTC
d_call: TRBD2; v_call: TRBV5-4; j_call: TRBJ2-1; clone_size: NA; cdr3_aa: CASSVTSDMYNEQFF; cdr3_nt: TGTGCCAGCAGCGTCACTAGCGACATGTACAATGAGCAGTTCTTC
d_call: NA; v_call: TRBV5-1; j_call: TRBJ1-2; clone_size: NA; cdr3_aa: CASSLGQANYGYTF; cdr3_nt: TGCGCCAGCAGCTTGGGGCAAGCTAACTATGGCTACACCTTC
d_call: NA; v_call: TRBV19; j_call: TRBJ1-1; clone_size: NA; cdr3_aa: CASSIRGWGNTEAFF; cdr3_nt: TGTGCCAGTAGTATCCGGGGATGGGGGAACACTGAAGCTTTCTTT
d_call: TRBD2; v_call: TRBV9; j_call: TRBJ2-5; clone_size: NA; cdr3_aa: CASSPGLAGGQETQYF; cdr3_nt: TGTGCCAGCAGTCCCGGACTAGCGGGAGGACAAGAGACCCAGTACTTC
d_call: TRBD2; v_call: TRBV5-1; j_call: TRBJ2-7; clone_size: once; cdr3_aa: CASSLEPSGRNYEQYF; cdr3_nt: TGCGCCAGCAGCTTGGAACCTAGCGGGAGAAATTACGAGCAGTACTTC
d_call: NA; v_call: TRBV19; j_call: TRBJ2-2; clone_size: NA; cdr3_aa: CASKTGFTGELFF; cdr3_nt: TGTGCCAGTAAAACAGGGTTCACCGGGGAGCTGTTTTTT
d_call: NA; v_call: TRBV12-5; j_call: TRBJ1-2; clone_size: NA; cdr3_aa: CASGLVGGIDYTF; cdr3_nt: TGTGCTAGTGGTTTGGTAGGGGGAATTGACTACACCTTC
d_call: NA; v_call: TRBV20-1; j_call: TRBJ2-5; clone_size: NA; cdr3_aa: CSASFGLGPQETQYF; cdr3_nt: TGCAGTGCTAGTTTTGGTTTGGGGCCCCAAGAGACCCAGTACTTC
d_call: NA; v_call: TRBV7-2; j_call: TRBJ2-2; clone_size: NA; cdr3_aa: CASSLPQGGTGELFF; cdr3_nt: TGTGCCAGCAGCTTACCGCAGGGAGGCACCGGGGAGCTGTTTTTT
d_call: NA; v_call: TRBV6-2/TRBV6-3; j_call: TRBJ2-1; clone_size: NA; cdr3_aa: CASSPGGNEQFF; cdr3_nt: TGTGCCAGCAGTCCGGGTGGGAATGAGCAGTTCTTC
d_call: NA; v_call: TRBV4-3; j_call: TRBJ1-6; clone_size: NA; cdr3_aa: CASSQDRALNSPLHF; cdr3_nt: TGCGCCAGCAGCCAAGACAGGGCCTTAAATTCACCCCTCCACTTT
d_call: NA; v_call: TRBV5-3; j_call: TRBJ2-7; clone_size: NA; cdr3_aa: CASEGGTHYEQYF; cdr3_nt: TGTGCCAGTGAGGGGGGAACCCACTACGAGCAGTACTTC
d_call: NA; v_call: TRBV18; j_call: TRBJ2-2; clone_size: NA; cdr3_aa: CASSPRSGELFF; cdr3_nt: TGTGCCAGCTCACCACGTTCCGGGGAGCTGTTTTTT
d_call: NA; v_call: TRBV6-5; j_call: TRBJ1-2; clone_size: NA; cdr3_aa: CASSYQGQADGYTF; cdr3_nt: TGTGCCAGCAGTTATCAGGGCCAGGCAGATGGCTACACCTTC
d_call: NA; v_call: TRBV3-1/TRBV3-2; j_call: TRBJ1-5; clone_size: NA; cdr3_aa: CASSQAQGNQPQHF; cdr3_nt: TGTGCCAGCAGCCAAGCCCAGGGTAATCAGCCCCAGCATTTT
d_call: NA; v_call: TRBV6-5; j_call: TRBJ2-3; clone_size: NA; cdr3_aa: CASSRREMTDTQYF; cdr3_nt: TGTGCCAGCAGCCGAAGGGAGATGACAGATACGCAGTATTTT
d_call: NA; v_call: TRBV7-9; j_call: TRBJ1-5; clone_size: NA; cdr3_aa: CASSHRDDEANSNQPQHF; cdr3_nt: TGTGCCAGCAGCCACCGGGACGACGAGGCCAATAGCAATCAGCCCCAGCATTTT
d_call: TRBD2; v_call: TRBV5-1; j_call: TRBJ2-7; clone_size: NA; cdr3_aa: CASSMGLAASLEQYF; cdr3_nt: TGCGCCAGCAGCATGGGACTAGCGGCCTCTTTGGAGCAGTACTTC
d_call: NA; v_call: TRBV5-1; j_call: TRBJ2-5; clone_size: NA; cdr3_aa: CASSLGSWGGRETQYF; cdr3_nt: TGCGCCAGCAGCTTGGGTTCTTGGGGGGGCCGAGAGACCCAGTACTTC
d_call: NA; v_call: TRBV9; j_call: TRBJ2-1; clone_size: NA; cdr3_aa: CASSVARTGLNEQFF; cdr3_nt: TGTGCCAGCAGCGTCGCACGCACAGGGTTGAATGAGCAGTTCTTC
d_call: NA; v_call: TRBV5-1; j_call: TRBJ2-3; clone_size: NA; cdr3_aa: CASSLGGSDTQYF; cdr3_nt: TGCGCCAGCAGCTTGGGTGGTTCAGATACGCAGTATTTT
d_call: TRBD1; v_call: TRBV20-1; j_call: TRBJ1-1; clone_size: once; cdr3_aa: CSPSGTGGTEAFF; cdr3_nt: TGCAGCCCTAGTGGGACAGGGGGCACTGAAGCTTTCTTT
d_call: NA; v_call: TRBV4-3; j_call: TRBJ2-1; clone_size: NA; cdr3_aa: CASSPDTKPYNEQFF; cdr3_nt: TGCGCCAGCAGCCCGGACACCAAGCCCTACAATGAGCAGTTCTTC
d_call: NA; v_call: TRBV2; j_call: TRBJ1-1; clone_size: NA; cdr3_aa: CASSEGAGTEAFF; cdr3_nt: TGTGCCAGCAGTGAGGGGGCGGGCACTGAAGCTTTCTTT